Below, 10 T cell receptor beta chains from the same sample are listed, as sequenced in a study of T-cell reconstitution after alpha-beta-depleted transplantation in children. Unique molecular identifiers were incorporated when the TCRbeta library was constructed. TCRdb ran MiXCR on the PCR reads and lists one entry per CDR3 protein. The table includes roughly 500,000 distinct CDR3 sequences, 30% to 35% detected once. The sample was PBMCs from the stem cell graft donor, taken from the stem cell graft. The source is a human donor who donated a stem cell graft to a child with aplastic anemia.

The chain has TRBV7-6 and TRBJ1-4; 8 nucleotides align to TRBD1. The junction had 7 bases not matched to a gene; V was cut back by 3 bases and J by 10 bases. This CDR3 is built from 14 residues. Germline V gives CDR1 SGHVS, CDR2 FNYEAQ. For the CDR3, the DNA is TGTGCCAGCAGCTTGGAGGGAGACAGGGGAAAACTGTTTTTT. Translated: CASSLEGDRGKLFF.

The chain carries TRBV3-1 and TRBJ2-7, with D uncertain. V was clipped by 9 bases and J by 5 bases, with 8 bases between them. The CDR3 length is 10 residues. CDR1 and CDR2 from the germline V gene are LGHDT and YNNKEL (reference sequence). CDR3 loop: CASHPHEQYF. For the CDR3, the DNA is TGTGCCAGTCATCCCCACGAGCAGTACTTC.

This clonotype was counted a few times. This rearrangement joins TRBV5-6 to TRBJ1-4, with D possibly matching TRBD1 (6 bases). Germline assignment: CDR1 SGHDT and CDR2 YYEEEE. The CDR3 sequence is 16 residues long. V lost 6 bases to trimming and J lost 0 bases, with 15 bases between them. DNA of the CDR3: TGTGCCAGCAACGCGGGACACAGAGCAACTAATGAAAAACTGTTTTTT. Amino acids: CASNAGHRATNEKLFF.

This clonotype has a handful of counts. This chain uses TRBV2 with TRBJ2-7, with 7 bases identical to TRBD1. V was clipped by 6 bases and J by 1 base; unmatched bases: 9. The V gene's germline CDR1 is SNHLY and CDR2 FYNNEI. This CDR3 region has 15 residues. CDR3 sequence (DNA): TGTGCCAGCAGCCCACAGGGGCTAACTTCCTACGAGCAGTACGTC. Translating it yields CASSPQGLTSYEQYV.

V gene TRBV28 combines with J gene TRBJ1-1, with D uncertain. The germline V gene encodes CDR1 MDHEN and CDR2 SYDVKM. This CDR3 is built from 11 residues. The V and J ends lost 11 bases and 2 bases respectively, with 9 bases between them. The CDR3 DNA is TGTGCCGGGATTACTAACACTGAAGCTTTCTTT. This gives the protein CAGITNTEAFF.

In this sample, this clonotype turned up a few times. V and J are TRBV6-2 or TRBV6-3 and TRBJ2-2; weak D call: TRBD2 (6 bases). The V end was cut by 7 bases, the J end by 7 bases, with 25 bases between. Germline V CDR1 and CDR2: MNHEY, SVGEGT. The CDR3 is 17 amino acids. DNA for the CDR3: TGTGCCAGCATCTCCTGGTACCGCGGGATTGATGGCGGGGAGCTGTTTTTT. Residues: CASISWYRGIDGGELFF.

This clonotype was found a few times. CDR3 DNA sequence: TGCAGCGTTCTGGCAGGGACTAGCGGGAGAAACACCGGGGAGCTGTTTTTT. Its protein product is CSVLAGTSGRNTGELFF. This chain links TRBV29-1 with TRBJ2-2; 14 bases are a match to TRBD2. The CDR3 consists of 17 residues. The V gene end was trimmed by 5 bases and the J gene end by 2 bases; junction bases not matched to a gene: 7. Germline V gene lookup returns CDR1 SQVTM and CDR2 ANQGSEA.

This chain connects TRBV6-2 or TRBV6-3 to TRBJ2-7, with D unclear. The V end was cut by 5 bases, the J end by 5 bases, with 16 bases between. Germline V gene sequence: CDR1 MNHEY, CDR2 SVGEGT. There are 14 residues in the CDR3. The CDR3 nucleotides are TGTGCCAGCAGTAGAGAACCTCCGGTGGACGAGCAGTACGTC. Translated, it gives CASSREPPVDEQYV.

The CDR3 DNA is TGTGCCAGCAGACTCCTCAGCACAGATACGCAGTATTTT. It yields the protein CASRLLSTDTQYF. This rearrangement joins TRBV27 to TRBJ2-3, with D hard to call. This CDR3 spans 13 amino acids. The V and J ends lost 6 bases and 0 bases respectively, with 7 bases between them. Germline lookup yields CDR1 MNHEY and CDR2 SMNVEV (reference sequence).

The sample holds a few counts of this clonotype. The CDR3 DNA follows: TGTGCCAGCAGCCCTTTATCCGATACGCAGTATTTT. Translated, it gives CASSPLSDTQYF. This chain joins TRBV7-9 and TRBJ2-3; D is undetermined. V lost 5 bases to trimming and J lost 6 bases, with 9 bases between them. The germline V gene has CDR1 SEHNR and CDR2 FQNEAQ (reference sequence). This CDR3 region has 12 residues.